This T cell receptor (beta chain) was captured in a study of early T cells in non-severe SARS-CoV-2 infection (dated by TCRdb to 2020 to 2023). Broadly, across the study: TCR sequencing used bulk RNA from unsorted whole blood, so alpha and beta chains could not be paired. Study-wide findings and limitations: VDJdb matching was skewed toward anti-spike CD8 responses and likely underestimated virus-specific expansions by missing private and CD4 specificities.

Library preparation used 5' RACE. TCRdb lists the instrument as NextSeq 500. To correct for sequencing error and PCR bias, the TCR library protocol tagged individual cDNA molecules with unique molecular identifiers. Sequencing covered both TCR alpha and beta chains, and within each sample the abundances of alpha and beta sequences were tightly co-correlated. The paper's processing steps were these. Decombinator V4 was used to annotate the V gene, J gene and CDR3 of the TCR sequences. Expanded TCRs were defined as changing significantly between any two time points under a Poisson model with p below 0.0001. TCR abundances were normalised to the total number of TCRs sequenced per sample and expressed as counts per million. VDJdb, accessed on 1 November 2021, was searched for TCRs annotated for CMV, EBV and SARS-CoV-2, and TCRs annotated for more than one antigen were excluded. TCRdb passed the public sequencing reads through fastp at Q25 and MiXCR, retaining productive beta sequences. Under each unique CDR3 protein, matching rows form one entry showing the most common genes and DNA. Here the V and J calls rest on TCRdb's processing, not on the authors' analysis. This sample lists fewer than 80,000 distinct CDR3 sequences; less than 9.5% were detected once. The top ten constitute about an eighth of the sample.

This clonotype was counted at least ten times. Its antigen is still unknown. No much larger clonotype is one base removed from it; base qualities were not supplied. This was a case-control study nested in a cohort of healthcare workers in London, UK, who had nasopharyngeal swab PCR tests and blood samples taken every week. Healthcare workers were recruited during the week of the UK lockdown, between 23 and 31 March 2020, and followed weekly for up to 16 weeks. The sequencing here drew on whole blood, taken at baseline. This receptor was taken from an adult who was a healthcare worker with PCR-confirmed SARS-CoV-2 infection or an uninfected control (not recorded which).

The CDR3 is CASSEGLAGGQETQYF. The nucleotide sequence reads TGTGCCAGCAGTGAAGGGCTAGCGGGAGGTCAAGAGACCCAGTACTTC. Recombination connected TRBV2 to TRBJ2-5, with 11 middle bases fitting TRBD2. Trimming leaves V shorter by 1 base and J shorter by 2 bases, with the junction holding 3 bases beyond the gene matches. The CDR3 spans 16 residues, from the cysteine through the phenylalanine. The only DNA kept is the CDR3, 48 bases in frame from the first base. Via the germline V gene, CDR1 is SNHLY and CDR2 FYNNEI.